This TCR beta chain was sequenced for a study of T cells in Graves' hyperthyroidism and ophthalmopathy. Background on the study: Initial diagnosis, before any treatment, was when peripheral blood was collected. General study points: Also found in blood were most expanded thyroid clonotypes above 0.001.

V was pared by 7 bases and J by 11 bases, with 5 bases of the junction left unmatched. The germline CDR1 and CDR2 sequences are SQVTM and ANQGSEA. The CDR3 is 11 residues long. Concerning this clonotype: Its antigen is unidentified.

Authors of the study amplified TCR beta CDR3 regions from RNA transcripts. The primer set for the first-round RT-PCR of the TCR CDR3 was HTBI. MiXCR, applied by TCRdb to the multiplex PCR reads, yields one record per CDR3 protein. The sample holds hundreds of thousands of distinct CDR3 sequences, roughly an eighth seen once. The sequence came from a woman under 30 with Graves' hyperthyroidism. The sequenced sample consisted of blood. The chain recombines TRBV29-1 with TRBJ1-4; 9 bases match TRBD1. CDR3 in amino acids: CSARQGDKLFF. The CDR3 DNA reads as TGCAGCGCTAGACAGGGGGATAAACTGTTTTTT.